This T cell receptor (beta chain) is drawn from a study of technical replicates of blood from several donors. Sequencing used immunoSEQ multiplex PCR; TCRdb keeps in-frame clones, though not all of them. The repertoire has approximately 76,000 clones, approximately 83% of them found once; the top ten carry approximately 4.6%. V trimming: 5 bases; J trimming: 0 bases; junction bases outside the gene matches: 2. The V gene's germline CDR1 is SGHTA and CDR2 FQGTGA. This CDR3 has 15 residues. The sample comprised PBMCs. The receptor's source is a human donor in good health. Some clones in this sample may be carry-over from other donors' samples. This chain joins TRBV7-3 and TRBJ2-5; 11 bases are shared with TRBD2. CDR3 sequence reads: CASSIAGGYQETQYF. The CDR3 nucleotides are TGTGCCAGCAGCATAGCGGGGGGGTACCAAGAGACCCAGTACTTC.